This T cell receptor beta chain originates from a study of monozygotic twins with inflammatory bowel disease. CDR1 is GTSNPN, CDR2 SVGIG, per germline (reference sequence). The CDR3 has 15 residues. In the case of this clonotype: Its antigen is still unknown.

Study-wide results and limits: Support for a single strong signal or clonotype associated with IBD was absent. Healthy twins showed more clonotype sharing with others than IBD patients, especially patients with disease activity.

For each CDR3 protein, TCRdb gives one entry from its re-call of the 5' RACE reads, without DNA. This sample's table reports approximately 400,000 distinct CDR3 sequences. Sample: blood. The sequence came from a human donor with ulcerative colitis or Crohn's disease, or a healthy co-twin of an affected twin (not recorded which). This chain joins TRBV30 and TRBJ2-3; TCRdb selects TRBD2, and the lack of DNA leaves this call unchecked. CDR3 protein: CAWSVLAVDTDTQYF. Full variable domain (outside the CDR3, taken from reference TRBV30 and TRBJ2-3): SQTIHQWPATLVQPVGSPLSLECTVEGTSNPNLYWYRQAAGRGLQLLFYSVGIGQISSEVPQNLSASRPQDRQFILSSKKLLLSDSGFYLCAWSVLAVDTDTQYFGPGTRLTVL.